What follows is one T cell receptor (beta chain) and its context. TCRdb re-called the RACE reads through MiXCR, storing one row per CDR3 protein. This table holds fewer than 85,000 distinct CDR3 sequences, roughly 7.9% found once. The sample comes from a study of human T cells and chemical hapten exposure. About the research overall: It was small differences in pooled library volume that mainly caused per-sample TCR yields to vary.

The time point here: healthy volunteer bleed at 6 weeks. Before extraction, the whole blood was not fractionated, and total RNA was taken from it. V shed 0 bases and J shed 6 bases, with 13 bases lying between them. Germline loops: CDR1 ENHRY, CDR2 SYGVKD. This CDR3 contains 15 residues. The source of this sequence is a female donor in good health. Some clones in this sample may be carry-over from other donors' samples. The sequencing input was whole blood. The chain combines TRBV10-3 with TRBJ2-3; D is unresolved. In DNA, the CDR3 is TGTGCCATCAGTGAGTCGAAGGCTTTGAGTGATACGCAGTATTTT. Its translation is CAISESKALSDTQYF.